Below, one TCR beta chain is given with its context. Its antigen is not known. Sorted T cells were CFSE-labeled and cultured four to five days with allogeneic regulatory or mature dendritic cells at 1:10. Naive CD45RA+ and memory CD45RO+ CD4+ or CD8+ T cells were FACS-sorted. This specimen comes from a study of regulatory dendritic cells for organ transplantation. Study-level background: Monocytes received vitamin D3 on days 0 and 4, IL-10 on day 4. The study's findings and limits: Memory CD8+ clonal expansion seemed more limited with regulatory than mature dendritic cells.

The data were produced by immunoSEQ multiplex PCR, yet TCRdb's version contains in-frame clones alone and is incomplete. The sample yields around 19,000 clones, roughly 88% seen once. Trimming stripped 3 bases from V and 1 base from J, with 12 bases between. This CDR3 comprises 16 residues. Germline V CDR1 and CDR2: LNHDA, SQIVND (reference sequence). This chain uses TRBV19 with TRBJ2-2; possibly TRBD1 for D (5 bases). The source is a human donor in good health. Material for sequencing was naive CD4+ T cells from blood cultured with regulatory dendritic cells. Noted subset: CD45RA+ naive T cells. CDR3 coding DNA: TGTGCCAGTAGTATTTGGGGCAGGGTGAACACCGGGGAGCTGTTTTTT. It is translated as CASSIWGRVNTGELFF.